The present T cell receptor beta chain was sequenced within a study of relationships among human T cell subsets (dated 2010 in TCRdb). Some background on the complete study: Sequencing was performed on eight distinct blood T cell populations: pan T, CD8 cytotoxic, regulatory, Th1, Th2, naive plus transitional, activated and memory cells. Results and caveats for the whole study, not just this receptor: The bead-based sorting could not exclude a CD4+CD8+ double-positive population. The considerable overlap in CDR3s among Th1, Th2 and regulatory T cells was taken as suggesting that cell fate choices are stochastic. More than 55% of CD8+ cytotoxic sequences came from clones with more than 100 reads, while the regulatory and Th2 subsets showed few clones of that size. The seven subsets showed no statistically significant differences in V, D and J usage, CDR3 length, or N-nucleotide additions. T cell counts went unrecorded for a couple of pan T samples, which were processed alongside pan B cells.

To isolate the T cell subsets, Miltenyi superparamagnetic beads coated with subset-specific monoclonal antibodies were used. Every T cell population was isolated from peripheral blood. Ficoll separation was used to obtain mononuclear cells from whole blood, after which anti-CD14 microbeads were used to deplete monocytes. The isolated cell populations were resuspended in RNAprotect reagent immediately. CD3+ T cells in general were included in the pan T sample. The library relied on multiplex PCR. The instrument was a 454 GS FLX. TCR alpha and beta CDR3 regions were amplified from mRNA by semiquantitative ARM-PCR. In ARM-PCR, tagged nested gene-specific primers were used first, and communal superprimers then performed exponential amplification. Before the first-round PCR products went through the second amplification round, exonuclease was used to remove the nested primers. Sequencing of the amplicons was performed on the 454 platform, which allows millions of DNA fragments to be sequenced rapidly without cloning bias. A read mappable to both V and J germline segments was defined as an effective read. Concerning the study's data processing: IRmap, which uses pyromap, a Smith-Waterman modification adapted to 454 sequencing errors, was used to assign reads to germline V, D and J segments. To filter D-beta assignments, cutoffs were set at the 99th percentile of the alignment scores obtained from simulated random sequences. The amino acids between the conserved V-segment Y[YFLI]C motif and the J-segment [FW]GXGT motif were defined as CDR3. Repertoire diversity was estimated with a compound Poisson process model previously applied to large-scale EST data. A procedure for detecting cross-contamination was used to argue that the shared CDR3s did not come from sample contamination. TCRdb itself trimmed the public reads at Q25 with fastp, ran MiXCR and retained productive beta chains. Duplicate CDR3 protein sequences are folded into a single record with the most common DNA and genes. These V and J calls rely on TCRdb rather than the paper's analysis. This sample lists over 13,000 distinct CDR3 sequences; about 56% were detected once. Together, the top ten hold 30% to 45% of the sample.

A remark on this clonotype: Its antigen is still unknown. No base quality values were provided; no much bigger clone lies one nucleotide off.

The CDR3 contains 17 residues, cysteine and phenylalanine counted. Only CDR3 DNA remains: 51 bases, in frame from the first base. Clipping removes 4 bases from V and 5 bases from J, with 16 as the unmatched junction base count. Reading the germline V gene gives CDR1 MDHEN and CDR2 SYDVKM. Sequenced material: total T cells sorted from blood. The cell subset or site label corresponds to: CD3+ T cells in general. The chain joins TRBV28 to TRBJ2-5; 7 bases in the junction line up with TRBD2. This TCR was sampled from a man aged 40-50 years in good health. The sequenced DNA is TGTGCCAGCAGTTCCCCCGCCCGGGACTACCTCGGGGAGACCCAGTACTTC. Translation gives CASSSPARDYLGETQYF.